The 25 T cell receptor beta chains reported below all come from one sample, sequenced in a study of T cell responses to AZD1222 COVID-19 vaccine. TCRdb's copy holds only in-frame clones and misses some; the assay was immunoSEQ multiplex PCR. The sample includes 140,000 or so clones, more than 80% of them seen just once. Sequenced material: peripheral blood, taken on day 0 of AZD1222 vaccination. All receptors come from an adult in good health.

This CDR3 reads CASSLARATEAFF. CDR3 coding DNA: TGTGCCAGCAGTTTGGCCAGGGCCACTGAAGCTTTCTTT. The chain recombines TRBV28 with TRBJ1-1; tentatively, D is TRBD1 (5 bases). There are 13 residues in the CDR3. Trimming took off 3 bases at V and 4 bases at J, with 9 bases between the two ends. The germline V gene has CDR1 MDHEN and CDR2 SYDVKM.

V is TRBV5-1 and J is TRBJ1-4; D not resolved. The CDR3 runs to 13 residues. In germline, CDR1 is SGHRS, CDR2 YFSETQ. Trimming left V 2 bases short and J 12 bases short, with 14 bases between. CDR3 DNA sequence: TGCGCCAGCAGCTTAGCTGAAAGGAGGGAACTGTTTTTT. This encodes CASSLAERRELFF.

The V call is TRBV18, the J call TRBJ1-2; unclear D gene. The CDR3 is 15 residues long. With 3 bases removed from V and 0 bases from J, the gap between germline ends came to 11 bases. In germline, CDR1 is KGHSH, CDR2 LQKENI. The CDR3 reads CASSPPELANYGYTF. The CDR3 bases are TGTGCCAGCTCACCCCCGGAGTTAGCTAACTATGGCTACACCTTC.

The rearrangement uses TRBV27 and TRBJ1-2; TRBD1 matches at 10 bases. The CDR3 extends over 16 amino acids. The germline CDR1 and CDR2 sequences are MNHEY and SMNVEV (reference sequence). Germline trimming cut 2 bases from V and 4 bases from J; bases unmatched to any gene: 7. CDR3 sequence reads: CASSLVGQGLIYGYTF. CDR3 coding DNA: TGTGCCAGCAGTTTAGTGGGACAGGGGCTCATCTATGGCTACACCTTC.

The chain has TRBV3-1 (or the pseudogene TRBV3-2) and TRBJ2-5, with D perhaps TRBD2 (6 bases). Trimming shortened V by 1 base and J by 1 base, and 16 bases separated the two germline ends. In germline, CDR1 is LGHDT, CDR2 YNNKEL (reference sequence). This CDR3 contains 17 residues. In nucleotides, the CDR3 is TGTGCCAGCAGCCAAGGCCGGGCGGGGTCGAGCCAAGAGACCCAGTACTTC. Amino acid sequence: CASSQGRAGSSQETQYF.

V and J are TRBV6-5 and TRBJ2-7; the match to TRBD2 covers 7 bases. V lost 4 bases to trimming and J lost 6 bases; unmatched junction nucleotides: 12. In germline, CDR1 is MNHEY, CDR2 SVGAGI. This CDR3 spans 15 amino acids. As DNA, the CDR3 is TGTGCCAGCAGTTTCGGACGTGCGGGAGTCACCGAGCAGTACTTC. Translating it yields CASSFGRAGVTEQYF.

Here the CDR3 DNA reads TGTGCCAGCAGCTTAGGGTCTAAGCCCTACAATGAGCAGTTCTTC. Protein sequence: CASSLGSKPYNEQFF. This chain links TRBV7-6 with TRBJ2-1; the D is unclear. The CDR3 sequence is 15 residues long. Germline V gene sequence: CDR1 SGHVS, CDR2 FNYEAQ. Deletions cut 1 base from V and 2 bases from J, with 9 bases between.

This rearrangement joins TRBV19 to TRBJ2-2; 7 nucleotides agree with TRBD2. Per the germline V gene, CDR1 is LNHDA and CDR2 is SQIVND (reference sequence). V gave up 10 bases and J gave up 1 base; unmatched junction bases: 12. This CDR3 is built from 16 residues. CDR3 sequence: CATGRFIAGNTGELFF. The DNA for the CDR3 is TGTGCCACCGGGCGATTCATAGCGGGGAACACCGGGGAGCTGTTTTTT.

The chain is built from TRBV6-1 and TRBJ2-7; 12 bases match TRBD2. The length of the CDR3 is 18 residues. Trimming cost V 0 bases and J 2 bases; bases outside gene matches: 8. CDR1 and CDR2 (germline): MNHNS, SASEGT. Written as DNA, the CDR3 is TGTGCCAGCAGTGAAGCTCCACCGCTAGCGGGAGGGCCCTACGAGCAGTACTTC. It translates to CASSEAPPLAGGPYEQYF.

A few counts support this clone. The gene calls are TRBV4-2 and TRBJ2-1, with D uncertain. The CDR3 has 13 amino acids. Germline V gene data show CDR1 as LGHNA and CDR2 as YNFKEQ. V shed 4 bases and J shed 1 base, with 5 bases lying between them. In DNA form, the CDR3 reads TGTGCCAGCAGCCTAGGGTCCTACAATGAGCAGTTCTTC. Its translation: CASSLGSYNEQFF.

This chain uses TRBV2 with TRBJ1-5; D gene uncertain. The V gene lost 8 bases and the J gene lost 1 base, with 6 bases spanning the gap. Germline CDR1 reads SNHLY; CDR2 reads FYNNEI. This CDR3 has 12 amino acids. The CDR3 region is CASRVSNQPQHF. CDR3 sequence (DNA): TGTGCCAGCCGCGTGAGCAATCAGCCCCAGCATTTT.

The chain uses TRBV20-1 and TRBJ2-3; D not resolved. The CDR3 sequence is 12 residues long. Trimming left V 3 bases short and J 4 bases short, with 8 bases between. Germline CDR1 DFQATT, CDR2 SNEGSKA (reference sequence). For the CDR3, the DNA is TGCAGTGCTAGTCACTTCCCAGATACGCAGTATTTT. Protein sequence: CSASHFPDTQYF.

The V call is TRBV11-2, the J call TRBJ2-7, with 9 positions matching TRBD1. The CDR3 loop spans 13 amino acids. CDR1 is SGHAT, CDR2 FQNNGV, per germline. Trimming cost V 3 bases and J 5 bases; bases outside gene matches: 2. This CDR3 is CASSFDRGNEQYF. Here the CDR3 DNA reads TGTGCCAGCAGCTTCGACAGGGGGAACGAGCAGTACTTC.

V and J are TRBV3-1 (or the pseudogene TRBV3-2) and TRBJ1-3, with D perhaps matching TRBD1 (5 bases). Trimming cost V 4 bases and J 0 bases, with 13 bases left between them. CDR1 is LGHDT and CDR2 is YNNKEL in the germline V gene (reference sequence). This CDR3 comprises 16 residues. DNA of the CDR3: TGTGCCAGCAGCCCTTGGGGCAGTCCCTCTGGAAACACCATATATTTT. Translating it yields CASSPWGSPSGNTIYF.

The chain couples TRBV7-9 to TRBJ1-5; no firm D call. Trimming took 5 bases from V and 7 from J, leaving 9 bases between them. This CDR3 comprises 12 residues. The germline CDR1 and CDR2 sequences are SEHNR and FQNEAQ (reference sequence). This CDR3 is CASSRPGQPQHF. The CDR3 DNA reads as TGTGCCAGCAGCCGACCCGGCCAGCCCCAGCATTTT.

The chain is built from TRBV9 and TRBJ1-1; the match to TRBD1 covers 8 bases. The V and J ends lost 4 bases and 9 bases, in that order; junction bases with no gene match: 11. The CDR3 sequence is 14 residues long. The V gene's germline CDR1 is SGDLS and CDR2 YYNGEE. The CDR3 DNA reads TGTGCCAGCAGCCCAACGGGGCAGGGGGCAAAAGCTTTCTTT. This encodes CASSPTGQGAKAFF.

The CDR3 protein is CASSSVTGTTNEKLFF. CDR3 DNA sequence: TGTGCCAGCAGCTCCGTAACAGGGACAACTAATGAAAAACTGTTTTTT. J is TRBJ1-4 and V is TRBV5-6, with D possibly TRBD1 on 6 matching bases. Per germline, CDR1 SGHDT and CDR2 YYEEEE. The germline V and J ends were trimmed by 3 bases and 0 bases, with 12 bases remaining between them. This CDR3 has 16 amino acids.

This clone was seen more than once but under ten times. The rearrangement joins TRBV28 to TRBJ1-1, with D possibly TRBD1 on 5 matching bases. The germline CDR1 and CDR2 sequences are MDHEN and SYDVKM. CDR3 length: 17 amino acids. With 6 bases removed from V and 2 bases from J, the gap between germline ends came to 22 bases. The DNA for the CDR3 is TGTGCCAGCAGCCCCGTCCCCTGGGACTCACGAAACACTGAAGCTTTCTTT. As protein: CASSPVPWDSRNTEAFF.

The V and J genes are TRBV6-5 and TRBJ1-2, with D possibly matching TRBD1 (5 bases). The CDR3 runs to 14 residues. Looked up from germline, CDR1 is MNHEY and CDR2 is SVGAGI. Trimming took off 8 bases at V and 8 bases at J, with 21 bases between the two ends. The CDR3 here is CASRFLRDGGGYTF. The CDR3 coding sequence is TGTGCCAGCCGATTCCTCCGGGACGGTGGGGGCTACACCTTC.

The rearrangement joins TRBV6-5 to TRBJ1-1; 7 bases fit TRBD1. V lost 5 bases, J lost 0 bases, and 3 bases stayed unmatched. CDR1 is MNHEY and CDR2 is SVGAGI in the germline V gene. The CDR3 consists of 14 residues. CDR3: CASSTGTVNTEAFF. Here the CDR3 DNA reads TGTGCCAGCAGTACCGGGACAGTGAACACTGAAGCTTTCTTT.

As DNA, the CDR3 is TGTGCCACCAGCAGAGGCAGGGGGCCCTACGAGCAGTACTTC. It codes for CATSRGRGPYEQYF. The rearrangement joins TRBV15 to TRBJ2-7, with TRBD1 matching over 8 bases. CDR1 is LNHNV and CDR2 is YYDKDF in the germline V gene (reference sequence). This CDR3 has 14 residues. V trimming: 1 base; J trimming: 2 bases; junction bases outside the gene matches: 1. Full variable domain (outside the CDR3, taken from reference TRBV15 and TRBJ2-7): DAMVIQNPRYQVTQFGKPVTLSCSQTLNHNVMYWYQQKSSQAPKLLFHYYDKDFNNEADTPDNFQSRRPNTSFCFLDIRSPGLGDTAMYLCATSRGRGPYEQYFGPGTRLTVT.

In DNA form, the CDR3 reads TGTGCCAGCAGCTTAGAGGCCAGTTCCTACGAGCAGTACTTC. Its protein product is CASSLEASSYEQYF. V usage is TRBV7-2 and J usage is TRBJ2-7; no clear D. CDR1 and CDR2 from the germline V gene are SGHTA and FQGNSA. CDR3 size: 14 residues. V was pared by 1 base and J by 1 base, with 8 bases between.

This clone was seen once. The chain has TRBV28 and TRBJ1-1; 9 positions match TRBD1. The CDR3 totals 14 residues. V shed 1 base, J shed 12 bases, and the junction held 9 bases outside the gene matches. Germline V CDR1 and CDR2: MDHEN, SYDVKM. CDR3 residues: CASSLSGQGRWSFF. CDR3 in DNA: TGTGCCAGCAGTTTATCCGGACAGGGGAGATGGTCTTTCTTT.

The CDR3 region is CASLGARGQPQHF. In nucleotides, the CDR3 is TGTGCCAGCCTAGGGGCTCGGGGTCAGCCCCAGCATTTT. The chain uses TRBV2 and TRBJ1-5, with a weak D call TRBD1 (5 bases). Trimming pared 8 bases from V and 6 bases from J, leaving 14 bases between. Germline V CDR1 and CDR2: SNHLY, FYNNEI. The CDR3 is 13 amino acids.

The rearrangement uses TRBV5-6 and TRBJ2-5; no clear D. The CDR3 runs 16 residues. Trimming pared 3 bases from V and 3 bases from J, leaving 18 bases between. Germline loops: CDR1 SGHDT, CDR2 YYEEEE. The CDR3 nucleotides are TGTGCCAGCAGCTACAAGCCCAGGTTTAAGGAAGAGACCCAGTACTTC. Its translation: CASSYKPRFKEETQYF.